One and the same sample provided the 17 T cell receptor beta chains below, sequenced in a study of cytomegalovirus exposure and HLA in healthy donors (dated 2017 in TCRdb). Libraries were prepared through the immunoSEQ multiplex PCR assay. TCRdb provides this immuneACCESS table in a form limited to in-frame rearrangements. Some clones are lacking; in checked studies, under half of them reflect an unresolved V gene, and why the rest are absent is not known. The sample yields 300,000 or so clones; roughly 87% were counted once. The leading ten clones occupy around 1% of the sample. The sequenced material came from PBMCs. The receptors derive from a man younger than 40 in good health and CMV-seronegative.

The V and J genes are TRBV12-1 and TRBJ1-5; no check of the table's D call, TRBD1, against the DNA was made. TRBV12-1 is deemed a pseudogene. The CDR3 runs to 16 residues. For the CDR3, the DNA is TGTGCCAGCAGCCACCGGGACAGGGTGTCCAATCAGCCCCAGCATTTT. Translating it yields CASSHRDRVSNQPQHF.

This sequence joins TRBV11-1 and TRBJ2-5; 8 nucleotides agree with TRBD2. The CDR3 spans 14 residues. J was trimmed by 5 bases and V by 5 bases; bases with no gene match: 7. The V gene's germline CDR1 is SGHAT and CDR2 FQDESV (reference sequence). In DNA, the CDR3 is TGTGCCAGCAGCCAAAGACTAGCGAAGGAGACCCAGTACTTC. The encoded protein is CASSQRLAKETQYF.

This clone was found a few times. This chain uses TRBV2 with TRBJ1-1; 7 bases fit TRBD1. Trimming at V came to 6 bases and at J to 1 base, leaving 5 bases not matched to a gene. This CDR3 has 14 amino acids. The germline V gene has CDR1 SNHLY and CDR2 FYNNEI. This CDR3 is CASRQDRTNTEAFF. As DNA, the CDR3 is TGTGCCAGCAGGCAGGACAGGACGAACACTGAAGCTTTCTTT.

This clone has a single count. The chain has TRBV5-1 and TRBJ2-1; no firm D call. From germline, CDR1 is SGHRS and CDR2 YFSETQ. Trimming pared 3 bases from V and 0 bases from J, leaving 7 bases between. This CDR3 is 14 amino acids long. CDR3 sequence reads: CASSSFPSYNEQFF. In DNA, the CDR3 is TGCGCCAGCAGCTCGTTTCCCTCCTACAATGAGCAGTTCTTC.

V gene TRBV5-5 combines with J gene TRBJ2-7, with D possibly being TRBD2 (6 bases). The V end was cut by 4 bases, the J end by 5 bases, with 16 bases between. Germline CDR1 and CDR2: SGHKS and YYEKEE (reference sequence). The CDR3 loop spans 14 amino acids. CDR3 nucleotides: TGTGCCAGCAGCCCTAGCGCCAGGGACCACGAGCAGTACTTC. Translating it yields CASSPSARDHEQYF.

The CDR3 region is CASRRRQGDYNEQFF. CDR3 DNA sequence: TGCGCCAGCAGACGGAGACAGGGGGATTACAATGAGCAGTTCTTC. The genes are TRBV4-1 and TRBJ2-1; 9 positions match TRBD1. J lost 4 bases, V lost 6 bases, and 7 bases had no gene match. CDR1 MGHRA and CDR2 YSYEKL come from the germline V gene. The CDR3 totals 15 residues.

In DNA form, the CDR3 reads TGTGCCAGCAGTCAGGGCTCAGTGCCTGAAAAACTGTTTTTT. It codes for CASSQGSVPEKLFF. This chain links TRBV28 with TRBJ1-4; TRBD1 might be the D (5 bases). V gave up 5 bases and J gave up 7 bases, with 14 bases separating them. Germline V gene sequence: CDR1 MDHEN, CDR2 SYDVKM. The CDR3 covers 14 residues.

This clone was counted a few times. In DNA, the CDR3 is TGTGCCAGCTCACCCGGAGGGGAGAACACTGAAGCTTTCTTT. Its translation is CASSPGGENTEAFF. V gene TRBV18 combines with J gene TRBJ1-1; D is perhaps TRBD1 (5 bases). Trimming took 3 bases from V and 1 from J, leaving 9 bases between them. The CDR3 runs 14 residues. CDR1 and CDR2 (germline): KGHSH, LQKENI. Full variable domain (rest looked up from reference TRBV18 and TRBJ1-1): NAGVMQNPRHLVRRRGQEARLRCSPMKGHSHVYWYRQLPEEGLKFMVYLQKENIIDESGMPKERFSAEFPKEGPSILRIQQVVRGDSAAYFCASSPGGENTEAFFGQGTRLTVV.

The chain joins TRBV5-1 to TRBJ2-5, with 9 bases aligning to TRBD2. The CDR3 loop spans 16 amino acids. With V trimmed by 2 bases and J by 2 bases, 7 bases remained unmatched. Germline V CDR1 and CDR2: SGHRS, YFSETQ. CDR3: CASSFRASGEQETQYF. The CDR3 nucleotides are TGCGCCAGCAGCTTTCGGGCTAGCGGGGAGCAAGAGACCCAGTACTTC.

This clone was seen more than once but under ten times. The chain has TRBV6-5 and TRBJ1-6, with D hard to call. Trimming removed 6 bases at V and 5 bases at J, with 5 bases between. CDR3 size: 12 residues. From germline, CDR1 is MNHEY and CDR2 SVGAGI. The CDR3: CASRTNNSPLHF. CDR3 in DNA: TGTGCCAGCAGGACAAATAATTCACCCCTCCACTTT.

This clone was detected only once. The rearrangement joins TRBV6-1 to TRBJ2-2, with D maybe TRBD2 (6 bases). V lost 6 bases and J lost 6, with 11 bases in between. The CDR3 contains 13 residues. Germline values: CDR1 MNHNS, CDR2 SASEGT. The CDR3 sequence is CASRKTGAGELFF. CDR3 bases: TGTGCCAGCAGGAAAACGGGGGCCGGGGAGCTGTTTTTT.

The gene calls are TRBV2 and TRBJ1-5; TRBD1 matches at 8 bases. Trimming took 8 bases from V and 4 from J; bases not matched to a gene: 7. CDR1 and CDR2 from the germline V gene are SNHLY and FYNNEI. The CDR3 totals 14 residues. CDR3 residues: CASQGASGNQPQHF. As DNA, the CDR3 is TGTGCCAGCCAGGGGGCTAGTGGGAATCAGCCCCAGCATTTT.

V usage is TRBV28 and J usage is TRBJ1-1; 9 bases map to TRBD1. There are 13 residues in the CDR3. Germline V CDR1 and CDR2: MDHEN, SYDVKM. The junction had 2 bases not matched to a gene; V was cut back by 6 bases and J by 3 bases. CDR3 nucleotides: TGTGCCAGCAGCCGGGACAGGGACACTGAAGCTTTCTTT. The encoded protein is CASSRDRDTEAFF.

V usage is TRBV19 and J usage is TRBJ1-6; 7 nucleotides line up with TRBD1. J lost 10 bases, V lost 6 bases, and 12 bases had no gene match. The CDR3 spans 15 residues. Germline loops: CDR1 LNHDA, CDR2 SQIVND (reference sequence). CDR3 sequence: CASSTSQGTGSPLHF. CDR3 coding DNA: TGTGCCAGTAGCACTTCACAGGGGACGGGGTCACCCCTCCACTTT.

This clone was observed a few times. This rearrangement joins TRBV5-1 to TRBJ2-7; 9 bases are shared with TRBD1. This CDR3 is built from 16 residues. Looked up from germline, CDR1 is SGHRS and CDR2 is YFSETQ. With V trimmed by 4 bases and J by 5 bases, 13 bases remained unmatched. CDR3 in amino acids: CASSQGRDRVVHEQYF. The CDR3 nucleotides are TGCGCCAGCAGCCAGGGGCGGGACAGGGTGGTCCACGAGCAGTACTTC. Combining the CDR3 with reference TRBV5-1 and TRBJ2-7 gives the whole variable domain KAGVTQTPRYLIKTRGQQVTLSCSPISGHRSVSWYQQTPGQGLQFLFEYFSETQRNKGNFPGRFSGRQFSNSRSEMNVSTLELGDSALYLCASSQGRDRVVHEQYFGPGTRLTVT.

V is TRBV7-8 and J is TRBJ2-3; no firm D call. Germline V gene data show CDR1 as SGHVS and CDR2 as FQNEAQ. The CDR3 runs to 14 residues. Trimming removed 5 bases from V and 5 bases from J, with 14 bases in between. This chain's CDR3 is CASSPWLIGDTQYF. CDR3 nucleotides: TGTGCCAGCAGCCCCTGGTTGATCGGAGATACGCAGTATTTT.

This rearrangement joins TRBV18 to TRBJ2-2; maybe TRBD2 (5 bases). This CDR3 spans 14 amino acids. CDR1 is KGHSH, CDR2 LQKENI, per germline. V gave up 9 bases and J gave up 7 bases, with 18 bases separating them. The CDR3 DNA is TGTGCCAGTAGACCGCTAGCTTCAAACGGGGAGCTGTTTTTT. Translation gives CASRPLASNGELFF.